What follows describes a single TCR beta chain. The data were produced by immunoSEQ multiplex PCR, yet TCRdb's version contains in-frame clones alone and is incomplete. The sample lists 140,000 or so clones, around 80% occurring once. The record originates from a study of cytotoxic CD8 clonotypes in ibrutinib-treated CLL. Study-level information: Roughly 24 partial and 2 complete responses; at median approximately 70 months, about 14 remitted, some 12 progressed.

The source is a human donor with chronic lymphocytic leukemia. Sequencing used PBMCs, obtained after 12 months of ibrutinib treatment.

CDR3 in DNA: TGTGCCAGTAGTATACAGGACTCGGTTGAGCAGTTCTTC. This sequence encodes CASSIQDSVEQFF. This rearrangement joins TRBV19 to TRBJ2-1; TRBD2 might be the D (5 bases). Trimming removed 2 bases from V and 9 bases from J, with 11 bases in between. From germline, CDR1 is LNHDA and CDR2 SQIVND (reference sequence). The CDR3 runs 13 residues.